This T cell receptor beta chain was obtained from a study of blood T cell repertoires in COVID-19. Background on the study: Donors in the United States, Italy and Spain gave samples during acute or convalescent COVID-19. Sources were T cells, B-cell-depleted T cells, or PBMCs; the material itself was cDNA or gDNA.

Study processing details: Amplification with reference gene primers provided the estimates of nucleated cell counts. Profiling relied on immunoSEQ multiplex PCR, and the TCRdb table lists in-frame clones only, not all of them. Clone size and the V and J calls come from that table; the DNA yielded D and trimming. Of around 130,000 clones listed, around 83% are singletons. The CDR3 is 16 residues long. Germline CDR1 is KGHDR and CDR2 is SFDVKD. J gave up 2 bases and V 3 bases, and 6 bases lay outside the gene matches. Specimen: peripheral blood. V usage is TRBV24-1 and J usage is TRBJ2-3; the match to TRBD1 covers 8 bases. The clonotype comes from a man aged 40-50 years with active or convalescent COVID-19. Written as DNA, the CDR3 is TGTGCCACCAGTGATGGGGACAGGTTTTCCACAGATACGCAGTATTTT. Its protein product is CATSDGDRFSTDTQYF.